A selection of T cell receptor beta chains follows, all from one sample in a study of T cell responses to AZD1222 COVID-19 vaccine. Clones were sequenced by immunoSEQ multiplex PCR, and TCRdb holds only the in-frame ones, with some missing. This sample has about 110,000 clones, with 92% found just once. The sequencing used peripheral blood, collected 28 days after the second AZD1222 dose. Receptors originate from an adult who received the AZD1222 COVID-19 vaccine. CDR3s include the opening cysteine and the closing phenylalanine or tryptophan. Fields, in order: D gene, V gene, J gene, clone size, CDR3 DNA, CDR3 protein. A D gene is named only where the DNA matches it firmly. Not all rows give a size; the values are once, few, many and, for expanded clones, a class.

d_call: TRBD1
v_call: TRBV29-1
j_call: TRBJ1-5
clone_size: .
cdr3_nt: TGCAGCGTTGACCCGGGACAGTCCGCGCATTTT
cdr3_aa: CSVDPGQSAHF

d_call: .
v_call: TRBV11-2
j_call: TRBJ2-7
clone_size: .
cdr3_nt: TGTGCCAGCAGCTTAGCAGGCCCTAAGGGGGGCCACGAGCAGTACTTC
cdr3_aa: CASSLAGPKGGHEQYF

d_call: .
v_call: TRBV30
j_call: TRBJ1-1
clone_size: .
cdr3_nt: TGTGCCTGGAGCTCTCAGGGTGGGAGCACTGAAGCTTTCTTT
cdr3_aa: CAWSSQGGSTEAFF

d_call: .
v_call: TRBV29-1
j_call: TRBJ1-1
clone_size: .
cdr3_nt: TGCAGCGTTGAAGCGACAGGCGCAATGAACACTGAAGCTTTCTTT
cdr3_aa: CSVEATGAMNTEAFF

d_call: TRBD1
v_call: TRBV5-4
j_call: TRBJ1-2
clone_size: .
cdr3_nt: TGTGCCAGCAAAACAGGGACAGGGATTAACTATGGCTACACCTTC
cdr3_aa: CASKTGTGINYGYTF

d_call: TRBD2
v_call: TRBV27
j_call: TRBJ2-3
clone_size: .
cdr3_nt: TGTGCCAGCGGAGGAGCGGGGAGGACCCCAGATACGCAGTATTTT
cdr3_aa: CASGGAGRTPDTQYF

d_call: .
v_call: TRBV21-1
j_call: TRBJ2-2
clone_size: .
cdr3_nt: TGTGCCAGCAGCACTAGACAGCACCCCGGGGAGCTGTTTTTT
cdr3_aa: CASSTRQHPGELFF

d_call: TRBD1
v_call: TRBV30
j_call: TRBJ1-4
clone_size: .
cdr3_nt: TGTGCCTTGGACAGGGTTGGTGAAAAACTGTTTTTT
cdr3_aa: CALDRVGEKLFF

d_call: .
v_call: TRBV4-3
j_call: TRBJ1-4
clone_size: .
cdr3_nt: TGCGCCAGCAGCCAAGATCTCCCCGGAGGGGGGGGCGGCGAAAAACTGTTTTTT
cdr3_aa: CASSQDLPGGGGGEKLFF

d_call: .
v_call: TRBV7-9
j_call: TRBJ2-2
clone_size: .
cdr3_nt: TGTGCCAGCAGCCGGATAGGAGGTAGAGACACCGGGGAGCTGTTTTTT
cdr3_aa: CASSRIGGRDTGELFF

d_call: TRBD2
v_call: TRBV11-2
j_call: TRBJ2-1
clone_size: .
cdr3_nt: TGTGCCAGCAGCCCCGACCGGACTAGCGGCAATGAGCAGTTCTTC
cdr3_aa: CASSPDRTSGNEQFF

d_call: TRBD1
v_call: TRBV10-3
j_call: TRBJ2-2
clone_size: many
cdr3_nt: TGTGCCATCAGTGAGGACAGGGAGTCCGGGGAGCTGTTTTTT
cdr3_aa: CAISEDRESGELFF

d_call: .
v_call: TRBV7-3
j_call: TRBJ2-1
clone_size: .
cdr3_nt: TGTGCCAGCAGCACACCCCAGGGGTCCTACAATGAGCAGTTCTTC
cdr3_aa: CASSTPQGSYNEQFF

d_call: TRBD2
v_call: TRBV5-1
j_call: TRBJ2-5
clone_size: .
cdr3_nt: TGCGCCAGCAGCTTGGTAGGGCTAGCGGGAGGGAACCAAGAGACCCAGTACTTC
cdr3_aa: CASSLVGLAGGNQETQYF

d_call: .
v_call: TRBV9
j_call: TRBJ1-6
clone_size: .
cdr3_nt: TGTGCCAGCAGCGGCGGGAAGTTCAATTCACCCCTCCACTTT
cdr3_aa: CASSGGKFNSPLHF

d_call: TRBD1
v_call: TRBV19
j_call: TRBJ1-2
clone_size: .
cdr3_nt: TGTGCCAGTAGCGGGAGGACAGGGCACTATGGCTACACCTTC
cdr3_aa: CASSGRTGHYGYTF

d_call: TRBD1
v_call: TRBV3-1/TRBV3-2
j_call: TRBJ1-4
clone_size: .
cdr3_nt: TGTGCCAGCAGCGTCTCAGGGGGCGGCTTTGAAAAACTGTTTTTT
cdr3_aa: CASSVSGGGFEKLFF

d_call: .
v_call: TRBV7-9
j_call: TRBJ1-6
clone_size: .
cdr3_nt: TGTGCCAGCAGCTTAAGAGCTTCACCCCTCCACTTT
cdr3_aa: CASSLRASPLHF

d_call: .
v_call: TRBV7-9
j_call: TRBJ1-2
clone_size: .
cdr3_nt: TGTGCCAGCAGCTTGTTGTGGGGCTACACCTTC
cdr3_aa: CASSLLWGYTF

d_call: .
v_call: TRBV11-3
j_call: TRBJ2-1
clone_size: once
cdr3_nt: TGTGCCAGCAGCCGCAGTGGGGCGGGAAGGAGAGATGAGCAGTTCTTC
cdr3_aa: CASSRSGAGRRDEQFF

d_call: .
v_call: TRBV29-1
j_call: TRBJ2-2
clone_size: .
cdr3_nt: TGCAGCGCGATCACCAGGGGAGCGGGATCCGGGGAGCTGTTTTTT
cdr3_aa: CSAITRGAGSGELFF

d_call: .
v_call: TRBV19
j_call: TRBJ1-1
clone_size: .
cdr3_nt: TGTGCCAGTAGTAATTATGGGACCACTGAAGCTTTCTTT
cdr3_aa: CASSNYGTTEAFF

d_call: TRBD2
v_call: TRBV11-2
j_call: TRBJ2-7
clone_size: .
cdr3_nt: TGTGCCAGCAGCGCCATTAGCGGGAGCTCCCACGAGCAGTACTTC
cdr3_aa: CASSAISGSSHEQYF

d_call: .
v_call: TRBV5-5
j_call: TRBJ1-2
clone_size: .
cdr3_nt: TGTGCCAGCAGCTTAGTTGGGTATGGCTACACCTTC
cdr3_aa: CASSLVGYGYTF

d_call: .
v_call: TRBV29-1
j_call: TRBJ1-1
clone_size: .
cdr3_nt: TGCAGCGTTGAAGAAGGCGGGGGAATGAACACTGAAGCTTTCTTT
cdr3_aa: CSVEEGGGMNTEAFF

d_call: .
v_call: TRBV9
j_call: TRBJ1-6
clone_size: .
cdr3_nt: TGTGCCAGCAGCACCCGGTCAGGGGAGAATTCACCCCTCCACTTT
cdr3_aa: CASSTRSGENSPLHF

d_call: TRBD2
v_call: TRBV5-5
j_call: TRBJ2-5
clone_size: .
cdr3_nt: TGTGCCAGCAGCCCGGTGGCGGGAGGGCAAGAGACCCAGTACTTC
cdr3_aa: CASSPVAGGQETQYF

d_call: TRBD2
v_call: TRBV6-2/TRBV6-3
j_call: TRBJ2-7
clone_size: .
cdr3_nt: TGTGCCAGCAGTTTGACGGGAGGGGCCTACGAGCAGTACTTC
cdr3_aa: CASSLTGGAYEQYF

d_call: .
v_call: TRBV14
j_call: TRBJ1-3
clone_size: .
cdr3_nt: TGTGCCAGCAGCCAAGAACGGGGGAGTCTCTCTGGAAACACCATATATTTT
cdr3_aa: CASSQERGSLSGNTIYF

d_call: .
v_call: TRBV19
j_call: TRBJ1-1
clone_size: .
cdr3_nt: TGTGCCAGTAGTATGGCGCTGAACACTGAAGCTTTCTTT
cdr3_aa: CASSMALNTEAFF

d_call: TRBD2
v_call: TRBV24-1
j_call: TRBJ2-1
clone_size: .
cdr3_nt: TGTGCCAACGGGGGGGCGCGTAGGAATGAGCAGTTCTTC
cdr3_aa: CANGGARRNEQFF

d_call: .
v_call: TRBV28
j_call: TRBJ1-6
clone_size: few
cdr3_nt: TGTGCCAGCAGAAGAATGAATTCACCCCTCCACTTT
cdr3_aa: CASRRMNSPLHF

d_call: .
v_call: TRBV11-2
j_call: TRBJ2-7
clone_size: .
cdr3_nt: TGTGCCAGCAGCTTAGGTTTCGAGCAGTACTTC
cdr3_aa: CASSLGFEQYF

d_call: TRBD1
v_call: TRBV2
j_call: TRBJ1-4
clone_size: .
cdr3_nt: TGTGCCAGCAGTGAAGGACAATACCGGGACAGCCAGAAACTGTTTTTT
cdr3_aa: CASSEGQYRDSQKLFF

d_call: .
v_call: TRBV5-1
j_call: TRBJ2-5
clone_size: .
cdr3_nt: TGCGCCAGCAGTTCTCAAGAGACCCAGTACTTC
cdr3_aa: CASSSQETQYF

d_call: .
v_call: TRBV7-3
j_call: TRBJ2-7
clone_size: .
cdr3_nt: TGTGCCAGCAGCCATGGGGCCTGGACGCCGTACGAGCAGTACTTC
cdr3_aa: CASSHGAWTPYEQYF

d_call: .
v_call: TRBV28
j_call: TRBJ2-5
clone_size: .
cdr3_nt: TGTGCCAGCAGTTTATTAAGGGAGACCCAGTACTTC
cdr3_aa: CASSLLRETQYF

d_call: TRBD1
v_call: TRBV24-1
j_call: TRBJ1-5
clone_size: .
cdr3_nt: TGTGCCACCAGTGAAGGGGGCGCGGGCAATCAGCCCCAGCATTTT
cdr3_aa: CATSEGGAGNQPQHF

d_call: .
v_call: TRBV9
j_call: TRBJ1-1
clone_size: .
cdr3_nt: TGTGCCAGCAGCCGCAGTCATGTGGTCAGCGGTGGGACTGAAGCTTTCTTT
cdr3_aa: CASSRSHVVSGGTEAFF

d_call: .
v_call: TRBV7-3
j_call: TRBJ2-1
clone_size: .
cdr3_nt: TGTGCCAGCAGCCCCAGGACAAGCCCTGATACCAATGAGCAGTTCTTC
cdr3_aa: CASSPRTSPDTNEQFF

d_call: .
v_call: TRBV24-1
j_call: TRBJ2-1
clone_size: once
cdr3_nt: TGTGCCACCAGTGGGGGGACCAAGGGGTTCTACAATGAGCAGTTCTTC
cdr3_aa: CATSGGTKGFYNEQFF

d_call: .
v_call: TRBV4-1
j_call: TRBJ2-1
clone_size: .
cdr3_nt: TGCGCCAGCAGCCAAGATCAAGCGGGTCAGGGTGAGCAGTTCTTC
cdr3_aa: CASSQDQAGQGEQFF

d_call: .
v_call: TRBV3-1/TRBV3-2
j_call: TRBJ2-3
clone_size: .
cdr3_nt: TGTGCCAGCAGCCAAGACGGGGTCTCAGATACGCAGTATTTT
cdr3_aa: CASSQDGVSDTQYF

d_call: TRBD1
v_call: TRBV11-3
j_call: TRBJ1-3
clone_size: once
cdr3_nt: TGTGCCAGCAGCTCCTGGACAGGGGACGGAGGCTCTGGAAACACCATATATTTT
cdr3_aa: CASSSWTGDGGSGNTIYF

d_call: TRBD1
v_call: TRBV5-1
j_call: TRBJ2-7
clone_size: .
cdr3_nt: TGCGCCAGCAGCCCACGGACAGGTACATTCTACGAGCAGTACTTC
cdr3_aa: CASSPRTGTFYEQYF

d_call: .
v_call: TRBV5-1
j_call: TRBJ1-1
clone_size: .
cdr3_nt: TGCGCCAGCAGCTTGACTCAGGGGATCCCTGAAGCTTTCTTT
cdr3_aa: CASSLTQGIPEAFF

d_call: .
v_call: TRBV11-3
j_call: TRBJ2-2
clone_size: .
cdr3_nt: TGTGCCAGCAGCTTAGATATGAGCGGGGAGCTGTTTTTT
cdr3_aa: CASSLDMSGELFF

d_call: .
v_call: TRBV2
j_call: TRBJ1-5
clone_size: once
cdr3_nt: TGTGCCAGCACGGGGGCCGACAATCAGCCCCAGCATTTT
cdr3_aa: CASTGADNQPQHF

d_call: TRBD1
v_call: TRBV19
j_call: TRBJ1-1
clone_size: .
cdr3_nt: TGTGCCAGTAGTGCCTTTCCGACAGGGGGCGCGGACACTGAAGCTTTCTTT
cdr3_aa: CASSAFPTGGADTEAFF

d_call: TRBD1
v_call: TRBV30
j_call: TRBJ1-1
clone_size: .
cdr3_nt: TGTGCCTGGAGCATCCAGGGGGCCGGAACTGAAGCTTTCTTT
cdr3_aa: CAWSIQGAGTEAFF

d_call: .
v_call: TRBV7-3
j_call: TRBJ2-3
clone_size: .
cdr3_nt: TGTGCCAGCAGCTTAACGGTCGGGGCCTACACAGATACGCAGTATTTT
cdr3_aa: CASSLTVGAYTDTQYF

d_call: TRBD1
v_call: TRBV7-2
j_call: TRBJ2-1
clone_size: few
cdr3_nt: TGTGCCAGCAGCCCACCGAACCCGGGACAGGGGGCTCACAATGAGCAGTTCTTC
cdr3_aa: CASSPPNPGQGAHNEQFF

d_call: .
v_call: TRBV30
j_call: TRBJ1-6
clone_size: .
cdr3_nt: TGTGCCTGGAGCTTGGGTGTCCTCTCACCCCTCCACTTT
cdr3_aa: CAWSLGVLSPLHF